This entry is about one T cell receptor beta chain. The antigen is undetermined. This sample was included in a study of cytomegalovirus exposure and HLA in healthy donors. Study in general: Around 77% of roughly 430 genotyped donors fell in the Caucasian-associated ancestry cluster.

General study findings and limits: In vitro assays verified that three CMV-associated chains recognized CMV antigens specifically. Rates of TCR association differed by HLA locus in a later analysis, with DRB1 highest and HLA-C lowest. Within an earlier analysis, most TCR beta V segments proved productive either about 90% or about 30% of the time.

Amplification used 60 Vbeta primers and 13 Jbeta primers. Here immunoSEQ multiplex PCR was the method, and the copy in TCRdb shows in-frame clones only, minus some. The data hold a few hundred thousand clones, with 65% to 80% observed a single time. The clonotype was recovered from a girl aged 2-10 years in good health and CMV-seronegative. What was sequenced was PBMCs.

CDR3 in DNA: TGTGCCAGTAGCTCAGACAGGCTCATCCTCCAGGGGAACACTGAAGCTTTCTTT. Its translation is CASSSDRLILQGNTEAFF. The rearrangement uses TRBV19 and TRBJ1-1; weak D call: TRBD1 (6 bases). Deletions cut 6 bases from V and 1 base from J, with 24 bases between. This CDR3 has 18 residues. Germline V gene lookup returns CDR1 LNHDA and CDR2 SQIVND (reference sequence).